One and the same sample provided the 28 T cell receptor beta chains below, sequenced in a study of cytomegalovirus exposure and HLA in healthy donors. Repertoires were generated with immunoSEQ multiplex PCR, while TCRdb's copy carries only in-frame clones and drops some. The data contain some 83,000 clones, 94% of them singletons. Sequenced sample: PBMCs. These receptors were obtained from a woman between 18 and 29 years old in good health and CMV-seropositive.

The chain combines TRBV7-3 with TRBJ1-1; possible D gene TRBD1, 6 bases. The CDR3 length is 14 residues. V lost 0 bases, J lost 3 bases, and 8 bases lay in between. The V gene's germline CDR1 is SGHTA and CDR2 FQGTGA. The CDR3 region is CASSLTGADTEAFF. The CDR3 region has the DNA TGTGCCAGCAGCTTAACGGGGGCGGACACTGAAGCTTTCTTT.

The rearrangement uses TRBV9 and TRBJ2-1; maybe TRBD2 (5 bases). V lost 6 bases, J lost 0 bases, and 10 bases lay in between. Germline V gene lookup returns CDR1 SGDLS and CDR2 YYNGEE. The CDR3 consists of 14 residues. The chain's CDR3 is CASTMGSSYNEQFF. As DNA, the CDR3 is TGTGCCAGCACCATGGGGAGCTCCTACAATGAGCAGTTCTTC.

The chain is built from TRBV11-1 and TRBJ2-1; 8 positions match TRBD1. Germline lookup yields CDR1 SGHAT and CDR2 FQDESV (reference sequence). The junction had 11 bases not matched to a gene; V was cut back by 10 bases and J by 3 bases. The CDR3 runs 15 residues. Written as DNA, the CDR3 is TGTGCCACCAGACTCGACAGGGGCGTCTACAATGAGCAGTTCTTC. This gives the protein CATRLDRGVYNEQFF.

V and J are TRBV11-3 and TRBJ2-5, with 7 bases matching TRBD2. CDR3 length: 17 residues. Trimming cost V 2 bases and J 5 bases; bases outside gene matches: 14. The germline V gene encodes CDR1 SGHNT and CDR2 YENEEA. The CDR3 loop reads CASSLFWGGVRRETQYF. Here the CDR3 DNA reads TGTGCCAGCAGCTTATTCTGGGGGGGGGTCCGTCGGGAGACCCAGTACTTC.

This sequence joins TRBV5-4 and TRBJ1-2; maybe TRBD1 (5 bases). Germline V CDR1 and CDR2: SGHNT, YYREEE (reference sequence). The CDR3 covers 13 residues. V gave up 4 bases and J gave up 2 bases, with 9 bases separating them. The CDR3 reads CASSGGTNYGYTF. CDR3 DNA sequence: TGTGCCAGCAGCGGCGGGACCAACTATGGCTACACCTTC. Full variable domain (missing parts from reference TRBV5-4 and TRBJ1-2): ETGVTQSPTHLIKTRGQQVTLRCSSQSGHNTVSWYQQALGQGPQFIFQYYREEENGRGNFPPRFSGLQFPNYSSELNVNALELDDSALYLCASSGGTNYGYTFGSGTRLTVV.

This clone has a single count. The V and J genes are TRBV10-3 and TRBJ2-1; tentative D call: TRBD1 (5 bases). The CDR3 has 13 residues. V lost 4 bases and J 4 bases, leaving 8 bases between the germline ends. Germline V gene lookup returns CDR1 ENHRY and CDR2 SYGVKD. The CDR3 coding sequence is TGTGCCATCAGTGGGGGCCATTACAATGAGCAGTTCTTC. It yields the protein CAISGGHYNEQFF.

This chain links TRBV4-2 with TRBJ1-5; D may be TRBD1 (6 bases). CDR1 is LGHNA and CDR2 is YNFKEQ in the germline V gene. The length of the CDR3 is 15 residues. V was cut by 4 bases and J by 2 bases, with 12 bases left in between. In nucleotides, the CDR3 is TGTGCCAGCAGCCCCATCGAGGGGGGCAATCAGCCCCAGCATTTT. Amino acid sequence: CASSPIEGGNQPQHF.

The chain is built from TRBV6-6 and TRBJ1-5; D uncertain. CDR3 size: 14 residues. The germline V gene has CDR1 MNHNY and CDR2 SVGAGI (reference sequence). V was cut by 2 bases and J by 0 bases, with 5 bases left in between. CDR3 protein: CASSYPGSNQPQHF. The CDR3 nucleotides are TGTGCCAGCAGTTACCCCGGTAGCAATCAGCCCCAGCATTTT.

The rearrangement joins TRBV4-3 to TRBJ2-7; the match to TRBD1 covers 7 bases. The CDR3 totals 18 residues. Looked up from germline, CDR1 is LGHNA and CDR2 is YSLEER. V gave up 0 bases and J gave up 2 bases; unmatched junction bases: 13. CDR3 region: CASSQDALARDSTYEQYF. The CDR3 DNA follows: TGCGCCAGCAGCCAAGATGCCCTCGCCCGGGACAGCACCTACGAGCAGTACTTC.

This rearrangement joins TRBV30 to TRBJ1-3; TRBD1 aligns across 8 bases. The J segment lost 8 bases and the V segment lost 2 bases, leaving 8 bases of the junction unmatched. Germline V gives CDR1 GTSNPN, CDR2 SVGIG (reference sequence). The CDR3 runs 14 residues. The CDR3 region is CAWSSLTGADTIYF. The CDR3 DNA is TGTGCCTGGAGTTCGCTGACAGGGGCCGACACCATATATTTT.

The gene calls are TRBV11-3 and TRBJ2-1, with a possible D match to TRBD1 (6 bases). Looked up from germline, CDR1 is SGHNT and CDR2 is YENEEA. CDR3 length: 13 amino acids. Trimming pared 1 base from V and 10 bases from J, leaving 11 bases between. CDR3 nucleotide sequence: TGTGCCAGCAGCTTAGTTGGAGACAGGGAGCAGTTCTTC. It yields the protein CASSLVGDREQFF.

V gene TRBV7-2 combines with J gene TRBJ2-5; the D gene is possibly TRBD1 (6 bases). V was trimmed by 1 base and J by 3 bases, leaving 9 bases between them. Germline CDR1 reads SGHTA; CDR2 reads FQGNSA. The CDR3 covers 14 residues. As DNA, the CDR3 is TGTGCCAGCAGCTTAGGAGCAGGGGAAGAGACCCAGTACTTC. This encodes CASSLGAGEETQYF. Filled out from reference TRBV7-2 and TRBJ2-5, the complete variable domain reads GAGVSQSPSNKVTEKGKDVELRCDPISGHTALYWYRQSLGQGLEFLIYFQGNSAPDKSGLPSDRFSAERTGGSVSTLTIQRTQQEDSAVYLCASSLGAGEETQYFGPGTRLLVL.

V gene TRBV5-4 combines with J gene TRBJ2-5; D possibly corresponds to TRBD2 (7 bases). CDR1 is SGHNT and CDR2 is YYREEE in the germline V gene (reference sequence). The germline V and J ends were trimmed by 0 bases and 5 bases, with 20 bases remaining between them. The CDR3 has 17 residues. CDR3 DNA sequence: TGTGCCAGCAGCTTGGGGGGGGGCGCGGGAATACGGGAGACCCAGTACTTC. Protein sequence: CASSLGGGAGIRETQYF.

The DNA of the CDR3 is TGCGCCAGCAGCTTGGGGGACAGGGCTCATCAAGAGACCCAGTACTTC. This codes for CASSLGDRAHQETQYF. The rearrangement links TRBV5-1 to TRBJ2-5; TRBD1 matches 9 bases. V dropped 0 bases and J dropped 2; count of bases not matched to a gene: 5. The CDR3 extends over 16 amino acids. Germline assignment: CDR1 SGHRS and CDR2 YFSETQ.

V and J are TRBV7-2 and TRBJ1-5, with a tentative D call TRBD1 (5 bases). V was clipped by 8 bases and J by 0 bases, with 11 bases between them. The CDR3 spans 14 residues. Germline V gene sequence: CDR1 SGHTA, CDR2 FQGNSA. The CDR3 spells CASQRTGSNQPQHF. CDR3 sequence (DNA): TGTGCCAGCCAAAGAACAGGTAGCAATCAGCCCCAGCATTTT.

The chain recombines TRBV6-5 with TRBJ1-2; 8 nucleotides line up with TRBD1. Germline V CDR1 and CDR2: MNHEY, SVGAGI. The CDR3 totals 13 residues. V gave up 6 bases and J gave up 5 bases; unmatched junction bases: 5. The CDR3 sequence is CASRGRQGYGYTF. CDR3 nucleotide sequence: TGTGCCAGCAGAGGACGACAGGGGTATGGCTACACCTTC.

The V gene is TRBV11-3, the J gene TRBJ2-3, with 8 bases that match TRBD1. The CDR3 is 17 amino acids. Trimming removed 5 bases from V and 3 bases from J; junction bases left unmatched: 13. Germline CDR1 is SGHNT and CDR2 is YENEEA. CDR3 nucleotides: TGTGCCAGCAGCGGATCCAAGCTGAGACAGGGGACAGATACGCAGTATTTT. Protein sequence: CASSGSKLRQGTDTQYF.

This clone was observed a single time. The chain recombines TRBV4-1 with TRBJ2-7, with D maybe TRBD2 (5 bases). The CDR3 is 16 amino acids. Germline-derived CDR1 and CDR2 are MGHRA and YSYEKL. V was pared by 5 bases and J by 1 base, with 18 bases between. The CDR3 spells CASSMSAVGFSYEQYF. CDR3 DNA sequence: TGCGCCAGCAGCATGTCAGCGGTGGGGTTTTCCTACGAGCAGTACTTC.

CDR3: CASSGPSGGSSYNEQFF. Written as DNA, the CDR3 is TGTGCCAGCAGTGGGCCTAGCGGGGGGAGCTCCTACAATGAGCAGTTCTTC. The chain couples TRBV6-1 to TRBJ2-1; 11 bases line up with TRBD2. Unmatched junction bases numbered 5, after V lost 4 bases and J lost 0 bases. Looked up from germline, CDR1 is MNHNS and CDR2 is SASEGT. The CDR3 extends over 17 amino acids.

The chain uses TRBV15 and TRBJ2-2, with 8 bases lining up with TRBD2. J gave up 6 bases and V 3 bases, and 12 bases lay outside the gene matches. The CDR3 sequence is 17 residues long. The germline CDR1 and CDR2 sequences are LNHNV and YYDKDF (reference sequence). The CDR3 is CATSRPGGRAFPGELFF. The CDR3 region has the DNA TGTGCCACCAGCAGGCCGGGAGGGAGGGCCTTTCCCGGGGAGCTGTTTTTT.

The V and J genes are TRBV18 and TRBJ2-7; D not certain. Germline CDR1 reads KGHSH; CDR2 reads LQKENI. CDR3 length equals 12 residues. Trimming shortened V by 1 base and J by 7 bases, and 8 bases separated the two germline ends. CDR3 region: CASSPRAWEQYF. The CDR3, as DNA: TGTGCCAGCTCACCACGGGCGTGGGAGCAGTACTTC.

Concerning this clone itself: The sample contains more than one DNA sequence encoding this CDR3. The chain carries TRBV7-3 and TRBJ1-1; maybe TRBD1 (6 bases). Germline V gives CDR1 SGHTA, CDR2 FQGTGA. Trimming left V 3 bases short and J 1 base short, with 6 bases between. This CDR3 is built from 13 residues. The CDR3 loop reads CASSLTGNTEAFF. CDR3 nucleotide sequence: TGTGCCAGCAGCTTGACAGGGAACACTGAAGCTTTCTTT.

This clone was recorded only once. The chain employs TRBV20-1 and TRBJ1-1; D gene unclear. The CDR3 sequence is 10 residues long. Trimming took 0 bases from V and 11 from J, leaving 7 bases between them. Looked up from germline, CDR1 is DFQATT and CDR2 is SNEGSKA (reference sequence). The CDR3 loop is CSAREATAFF. CDR3 sequence (DNA): TGCAGTGCTAGAGAAGCGACCGCTTTCTTT.

J is TRBJ1-4 and V is TRBV10-3, with a tentative D call TRBD1 (5 bases). The CDR3 covers 14 residues. CDR1 is ENHRY and CDR2 is SYGVKD in the germline V gene. Trimming left V 3 bases short and J 8 bases short, with 13 bases between. In nucleotides, the CDR3 is TGTGCCATCAGTGAAGGCCGCGGGGGGGAAAAACTGTTTTTT. Translation gives CAISEGRGGEKLFF.

The chain uses TRBV5-1 and TRBJ1-1; 9 nucleotides match TRBD1. Trimming cost V 2 bases and J 6 bases; bases outside gene matches: 11. From germline, CDR1 is SGHRS and CDR2 YFSETQ. This CDR3 region has 16 residues. The CDR3 here is CASSLPTGGGVAEAFF. The CDR3 DNA follows: TGCGCCAGCAGCTTACCAACAGGGGGCGGGGTAGCTGAAGCTTTCTTT.

The chain employs TRBV19 and TRBJ2-7, with 8 bases fitting TRBD1. The CDR3 totals 15 residues. J lost 2 bases, V lost 3 bases, and 6 bases had no gene match. Per germline, CDR1 LNHDA and CDR2 SQIVND (reference sequence). The CDR3 DNA is TGTGCCAGTAGTATCGGACAGGGAGCGGCCTACGAGCAGTACTTC. As protein: CASSIGQGAAYEQYF. The whole variable domain, remainder taken from reference TRBV19 and TRBJ2-7, is DGGITQSPKYLFRKEGQNVTLSCEQNLNHDAMYWYRQDPGQGLRLIYYSQIVNDFQKGDIAEGYSVSREKKESFPLTVTSAQKNPTAFYLCASSIGQGAAYEQYFGPGTRLTVT.

J is TRBJ2-3 and V is TRBV5-1; D uncertain. Per the germline V gene, CDR1 is SGHRS and CDR2 is YFSETQ. This CDR3 has 13 residues. Trimming removed 1 base at V and 1 base at J, with 4 bases between. CDR3 region: CASSLTGTDTQYF. CDR3 coding DNA: TGCGCCAGCAGCTTGACGGGCACAGATACGCAGTATTTT.

This chain uses TRBV7-3 with TRBJ2-1; D is unresolved. The CDR3 has 14 amino acids. V was clipped by 1 base and J by 0 bases, with 4 bases between them. Looked up from germline, CDR1 is SGHTA and CDR2 is FQGTGA. CDR3 in DNA: TGTGCCAGCAGCTTAAGCAGCTCCTACAATGAGCAGTTCTTC. It encodes CASSLSSSYNEQFF. Variable domain in full (rest from reference TRBV7-3 and TRBJ2-1): GAGVSQTPSNKVTEKGKYVELRCDPISGHTALYWYRQSLGQGPEFLIYFQGTGAADDSGLPNDRFFAVRPEGSVSTLKIQRTERGDSAVYLCASSLSSSYNEQFFGPGTRLTVL.